This T cell receptor beta chain originates from a study of T cell repertoires in cytomegalovirus infection. This CDR3 is built from 14 residues. Germline CDR1 reads ENHRY; CDR2 reads SYGVKD. The trim removed 10 bases at V and 0 bases at J, leaving 7 bases unmatched. TCRdb re-derived calls from the reads in MiXCR, one entry per CDR3 protein. The sample includes around 740,000 distinct CDR3 sequences, 35% to 45% of them seen just once. V and J are TRBV10-3 and TRBJ2-3, with TRBD2 matching 7 bases. The sequenced sample consisted of PBMCs. This receptor was identified in a human donor in good health (CMV status not recorded). Some clones in this sample may be carry-over from other donors' samples. The DNA for the CDR3 is TGTGCCACCCAACCGGGACTAAGCACAGATACGCAGTATTTT. It specifies CATQPGLSTDTQYF.